The 7 T cell receptor beta chains presented below share a single source sample, sequenced in a study of technical replicates of blood from a handful of donors. Assay: immunoSEQ multiplex PCR; the TCRdb copy retains only in-frame clones and omits some. The sample holds tens of thousands of clones; approximately 97% are singletons and the top ten take less than 0.2%. The sequencing input was T cells isolated from PBMCs. These receptors were collected from a human donor in good health.

This chain links TRBV2 with TRBJ2-7; 7 bases fit TRBD2. The CDR3 extends over 14 amino acids. The V segment lost 7 bases and the J segment 2 bases; nucleotides outside the gene matches: 8. The germline V gene has CDR1 SNHLY and CDR2 FYNNEI. The CDR3 protein is CASTVAGETYEQYF. The CDR3 DNA sequence: TGTGCCAGCACGGTGGCGGGGGAAACCTACGAGCAGTACTTC. The full variable domain, rest sourced from reference TRBV2 and TRBJ2-7, is EPEVTQTPSHQVTQMGQEVILRCVPISNHLYFYWYRQILGQKVEFLVSFYNNEISEKSEIFDDQFSVERPDGSNFTLKIRSTKLEDSAMYFCASTVAGETYEQYFGPGTRLTVT.

The chain couples TRBV28 to TRBJ2-1, with 9 nucleotides matching TRBD1. With 9 bases clipped from V and 6 bases from J, the junction kept 15 bases outside the gene matches. The germline gives CDR1 MDHEN, CDR2 SYDVKM. The CDR3 consists of 16 residues. The CDR3 loop reads CASSTTGQGAGNEQFF. CDR3 bases: TGTGCCAGTTCTACTACGGGACAGGGTGCCGGCAATGAGCAGTTCTTC.

This clone has more than one count but fewer than ten. The chain is built from TRBV30 and TRBJ1-1; 11 bases line up with TRBD1. CDR1 and CDR2 from the germline V gene are GTSNPN and SVGIG (reference sequence). There are 16 residues in the CDR3. With V trimmed by 1 base and J by 5 bases, 9 bases remained unmatched. CDR3 region: CAWSEIPGQGATEAFF. CDR3 nucleotides: TGTGCCTGGAGTGAAATCCCTGGACAGGGGGCGACTGAAGCTTTCTTT.

The V gene is TRBV30, the J gene TRBJ1-3; D is undetermined. The length of the CDR3 is 14 residues. Germline V lookup: CDR1 GTSNPN, CDR2 SVGIG (reference sequence). Deletions cut 5 bases from V and 2 bases from J, with 13 bases between. CDR3 sequence (DNA): TGTGCCTGGTCCGGAGGCAGGACTGGAAACACCATATATTTT. Encoded protein: CAWSGGRTGNTIYF.

V is TRBV19 and J is TRBJ2-7, with 11 bases matching TRBD1. V dropped 1 base and J dropped 9; count of bases not matched to a gene: 14. The CDR3 sequence is 17 residues long. CDR1 is LNHDA, CDR2 SQIVND, per germline (reference sequence). CDR3 sequence (DNA): TGTGCCAGTAGTATAGGGACAGGGGGCGGTCATTTATCGTCGCAGTACTTC. Translating gives CASSIGTGGGHLSSQYF.

This rearrangement joins TRBV6-6 to TRBJ1-2, with 11 nucleotides matching TRBD1. The CDR3 contains 16 residues. Germline V CDR1 and CDR2: MNHNY, SVGAGI (reference sequence). The J segment lost 11 bases and the V segment lost 6 bases, leaving 17 bases of the junction unmatched. CDR3 residues: CASSHGGERDRGIYTF. The CDR3 DNA is TGTGCCAGCAGCCACGGAGGGGAACGGGACAGGGGGATTTACACCTTC.

The V gene is TRBV6-1, the J gene TRBJ1-2; maybe TRBD1 (5 bases). Per the germline V gene, CDR1 is MNHNS and CDR2 is SASEGT. The CDR3 consists of 12 residues. The V gene lost 6 bases and the J gene lost 8 bases, with 13 bases spanning the gap. The DNA of the CDR3 is TGTGCCAGCAGATACGGACAAGGGGGCTACACCTTC. Amino acids: CASRYGQGGYTF.